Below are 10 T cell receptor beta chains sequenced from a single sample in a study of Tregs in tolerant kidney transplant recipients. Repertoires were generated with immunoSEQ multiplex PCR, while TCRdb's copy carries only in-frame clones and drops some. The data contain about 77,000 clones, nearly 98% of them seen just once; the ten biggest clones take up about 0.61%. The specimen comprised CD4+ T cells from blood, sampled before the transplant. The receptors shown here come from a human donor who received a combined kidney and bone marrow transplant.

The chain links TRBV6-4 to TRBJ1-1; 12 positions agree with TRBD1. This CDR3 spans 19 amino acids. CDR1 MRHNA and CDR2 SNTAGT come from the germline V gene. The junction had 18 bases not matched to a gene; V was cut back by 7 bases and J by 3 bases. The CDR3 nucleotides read TGTGCCAGCATCCCCAACCCTCCGGGACAGGGGGCCGGGTACACTGAAGCTTTCTTT. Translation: CASIPNPPGQGAGYTEAFF.

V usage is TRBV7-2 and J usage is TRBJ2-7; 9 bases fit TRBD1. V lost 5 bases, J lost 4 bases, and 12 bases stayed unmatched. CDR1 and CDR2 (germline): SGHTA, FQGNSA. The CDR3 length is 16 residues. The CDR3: CASSIDLGTGWYEQYF. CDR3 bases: TGTGCCAGCAGCATCGACCTAGGGACAGGGTGGTACGAGCAGTACTTC.

CDR3 in DNA: TGTGCCAGCAGCGTCCTACTAGCGGGGGGGCTAGGAGATACGCAGTATTTT. Protein sequence: CASSVLLAGGLGDTQYF. The chain links TRBV7-2 to TRBJ2-3, with 13 bases lining up with TRBD2. V shed 5 bases, J shed 5 bases, and the junction held 10 bases outside the gene matches. CDR3 size: 17 residues. Germline loops: CDR1 SGHTA, CDR2 FQGNSA.

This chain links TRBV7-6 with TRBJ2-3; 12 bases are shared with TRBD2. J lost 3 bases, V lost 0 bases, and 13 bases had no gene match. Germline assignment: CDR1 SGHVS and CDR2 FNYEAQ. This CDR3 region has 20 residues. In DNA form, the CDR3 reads TGTGCCAGCAGCTTAGCGCCTTCTAGCGGGAGGGCCGGGGGGACAGATACGCAGTATTTT. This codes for CASSLAPSSGRAGGTDTQYF.

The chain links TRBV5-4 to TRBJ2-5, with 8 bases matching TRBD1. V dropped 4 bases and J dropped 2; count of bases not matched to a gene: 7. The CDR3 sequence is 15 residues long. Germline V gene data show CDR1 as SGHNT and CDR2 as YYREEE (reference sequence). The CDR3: CASSRPGQDQETQYF. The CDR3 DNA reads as TGTGCCAGCAGCCGCCCGGGACAGGATCAAGAGACCCAGTACTTC.

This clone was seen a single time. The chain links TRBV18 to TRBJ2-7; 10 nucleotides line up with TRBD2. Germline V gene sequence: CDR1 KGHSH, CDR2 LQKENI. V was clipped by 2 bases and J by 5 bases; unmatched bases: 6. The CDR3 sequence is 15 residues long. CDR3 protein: CASSPSSGSNDEQYF. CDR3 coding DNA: TGTGCCAGCTCACCATCTAGCGGGAGTAACGACGAGCAGTACTTC.

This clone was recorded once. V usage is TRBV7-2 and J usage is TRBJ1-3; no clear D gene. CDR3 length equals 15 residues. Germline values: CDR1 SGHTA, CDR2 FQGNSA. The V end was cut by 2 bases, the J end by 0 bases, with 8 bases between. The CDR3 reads CASSLLRRSGNTIYF. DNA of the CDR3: TGTGCCAGCAGCTTACTGCGGCGCTCTGGAAACACCATATATTTT.

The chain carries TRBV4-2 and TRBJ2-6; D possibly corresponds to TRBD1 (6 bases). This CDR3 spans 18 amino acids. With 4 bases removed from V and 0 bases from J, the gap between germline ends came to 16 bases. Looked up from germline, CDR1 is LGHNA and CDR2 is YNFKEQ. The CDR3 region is CASSPRTDNPSGANVLTF. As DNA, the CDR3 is TGTGCCAGCAGCCCGCGGACAGACAACCCCTCTGGGGCCAACGTCCTGACTTTC.

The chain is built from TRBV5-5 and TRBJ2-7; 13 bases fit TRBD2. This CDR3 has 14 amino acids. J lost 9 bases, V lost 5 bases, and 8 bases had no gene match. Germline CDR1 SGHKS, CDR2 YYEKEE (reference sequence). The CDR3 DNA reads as TGTGCCAGCAGTGACGGGACTAGCGGGAACGTGCAGTACTTC. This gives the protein CASSDGTSGNVQYF.

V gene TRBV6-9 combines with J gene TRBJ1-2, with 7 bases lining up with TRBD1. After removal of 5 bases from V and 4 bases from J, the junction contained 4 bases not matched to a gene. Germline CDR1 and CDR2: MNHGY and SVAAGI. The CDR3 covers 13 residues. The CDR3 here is CASSPGQTYGYTF. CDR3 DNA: TGTGCCAGCAGTCCGGGACAGACCTATGGCTACACCTTC.